These 5 T cell receptor beta chains were sequenced from one sample in a study of cytomegalovirus exposure and HLA in healthy donors. Both 60 Vbeta primers and 13 Jbeta primers went into the PCR. The method was immunoSEQ multiplex PCR; TCRdb's version includes in-frame clones alone and lacks a portion of them. The sample lists 150,000 to 200,000 clones; about 80% were seen once. Material for sequencing was PBMCs. The receptors originated from a man between 18 and 29 years old in good health and CMV-seropositive.

V and J are TRBV15 and TRBJ2-5; D gene unclear. V dropped 0 bases and J dropped 0 bases, with 5 bases sitting between them. Germline CDR1 reads LNHNV; CDR2 reads YYDKDF (reference sequence). This CDR3 is built from 14 residues. CDR3 sequence: CATSRDADQETQYF. For the CDR3, the DNA is TGTGCCACCAGCAGAGATGCGGACCAAGAGACCCAGTACTTC.

This clone was observed a handful of times. The gene calls are TRBV4-1 and TRBJ2-1; 8 positions match TRBD2. Germline V lookup: CDR1 MGHRA, CDR2 YSYEKL. This CDR3 comprises 18 residues. With V trimmed by 3 bases and J by 2 bases, 12 bases remained unmatched. CDR3: CASSQGLVGGGTYNEQFF. The CDR3 nucleotides read TGCGCCAGCAGCCAGGGACTAGTGGGGGGCGGGACCTACAATGAGCAGTTCTTC.

The genes are TRBV9 and TRBJ1-4, with TRBD1 as a possible D gene (6 bases). The germline V and J ends were trimmed by 0 bases and 4 bases, with 13 bases remaining between them. CDR3 size: 16 residues. The germline CDR1 and CDR2 sequences are SGDLS and YYNGEE. CDR3 loop: CASSVAPQGSNEKLFF. CDR3 bases: TGTGCCAGCAGCGTAGCTCCGCAGGGGAGTAATGAAAAACTGTTTTTT.

The chain couples TRBV28 to TRBJ1-3; no reliable D call. This CDR3 has 15 residues. V lost 7 bases, J lost 2 bases, and 15 bases lay in between. The V gene's germline CDR1 is MDHEN and CDR2 SYDVKM. CDR3 sequence (DNA): TGTGCCAGCACCCGGGGAGGCTTTGCTGGAAACACCATATATTTT. This sequence encodes CASTRGGFAGNTIYF.

This clone has only a few counts. CDR3 amino acids: CASSQEWEFGSNEQFF. Written as DNA, the CDR3 is TGCGCCAGCAGCCAAGAATGGGAGTTCGGGAGCAATGAGCAGTTCTTC. The J gene is TRBJ2-1, the V gene TRBV4-3; D is perhaps TRBD2 (6 bases). V shed 0 bases and J shed 6 bases, with 15 bases lying between them. The CDR3 runs 16 residues. Germline V gene data show CDR1 as LGHNA and CDR2 as YSLEER.